This TCR beta chain was recorded in a study of blood T cell repertoires in COVID-19. Study at large: Samples came from the United States, Italy and Spain, spanning acute and convalescent COVID-19. T cells, B-cell-depleted T cells, or PBMCs provided the cDNA or gDNA that served as material.

V was clipped by 3 bases and J by 8 bases, with 11 bases between them. Germline values: CDR1 SNHLY, CDR2 FYNNEI. There are 14 residues in the CDR3. Sequencing was performed with immunoSEQ multiplex PCR; in TCRdb, only in-frame clones are kept and a portion is missing. The sample consists of about 130,000 clones, around 80% of them appearing once. This TCR derives from a human donor in a cohort sampled during active COVID-19. Sequenced material: peripheral blood. The J gene is TRBJ1-6, the V gene TRBV2; D perhaps matches TRBD1 (5 bases). The chain's CDR3 is CASSEGQGDSPLHF. The CDR3 DNA is TGTGCCAGCAGTGAGGGCCAGGGTGATTCACCCCTCCACTTT.